These 12 T cell receptor beta chains originate from one sample sequenced in a study of tumor-infiltrating lymphocytes in localized non-small cell lung cancer. Assay used: immunoSEQ multiplex PCR; TCRdb lists only in-frame clones, some missing. The table records roughly 7,000 clones, about 65% of them present only once. The sample was uninvolved lung tissue not adjacent to the tumor. These receptors were collected from a human donor with non-small cell lung cancer.

This clone was detected only a few times. V is TRBV30 and J is TRBJ1-2; 9 nucleotides line up with TRBD1. The junction had 8 bases not matched to a gene; V was cut back by 4 bases and J by 8 bases. This CDR3 is 13 amino acids long. CDR1 is GTSNPN, CDR2 SVGIG, per germline (reference sequence). The CDR3 sequence is CAWTRGQGRGYTF. CDR3 nucleotides: TGTGCCTGGACCAGGGGACAGGGTAGGGGCTACACCTTC.

By frequency in the sample, this clone is medium-sized. CDR3 nucleotide sequence: TGTGCCAGCAGCTCGGATAGCGGGTCGACCTACGAGCAGTACTTC. Encoded protein: CASSSDSGSTYEQYF. This chain uses TRBV7-2 with TRBJ2-7; 7 bases fit TRBD2. Germline lookup yields CDR1 SGHTA and CDR2 FQGNSA. The CDR3 extends over 15 amino acids. Losses at the gene ends were 4 bases for V and 2 bases for J; bases not matched to a gene: 8.

The gene calls are TRBV11-2 and TRBJ2-5, with D possibly being TRBD2 (5 bases). Per germline, CDR1 SGHAT and CDR2 FQNNGV. V dropped 5 bases and J dropped 5 bases, with 18 bases sitting between them. The CDR3 is made up of 15 amino acids. The CDR3 region is CASSPGWGEQETQYF. The DNA of the CDR3 is TGTGCCAGCAGCCCGGGGTGGGGAGAGCAGGAGACCCAGTACTTC.

This rearrangement joins TRBV9 to TRBJ2-3, with 9 positions matching TRBD1. The trim removed 3 bases at V and 6 bases at J, leaving 17 bases unmatched. Germline V gene lookup returns CDR1 SGDLS and CDR2 YYNGEE. The CDR3 is made up of 18 amino acids. The CDR3 bases are TGTGCCAGCAGCGGAGGGGACAGGGTCCGGTGGGTGGGGGATACGCAGTATTTT. This sequence encodes CASSGGDRVRWVGDTQYF.

The table lists this clone with a few counts. This sequence joins TRBV7-9 and TRBJ2-7; no clear D. Trimming stripped 2 bases from V and 6 bases from J, with 17 bases between. Germline assignment: CDR1 SEHNR and CDR2 FQNEAQ (reference sequence). The CDR3 loop spans 15 amino acids. CDR3 sequence: CASSLISGQVGEQYF. CDR3 sequence (DNA): TGTGCCAGCAGCTTAATATCTGGGCAGGTTGGCGAGCAGTACTTC.

This sequence joins TRBV6-1 and TRBJ1-3; weak D call: TRBD1 (5 bases). The CDR3 length is 16 residues. Trimming shortened V by 3 bases and J by 2 bases, and 14 bases separated the two germline ends. Looked up from germline, CDR1 is MNHNS and CDR2 is SASEGT. CDR3 in amino acids: CASSDQQGITGNTIYF. The CDR3 DNA sequence: TGTGCCAGCAGTGATCAGCAGGGAATTACTGGAAACACCATATATTTT.

This sequence joins TRBV5-7 and TRBJ2-2, with 7 bases lining up with TRBD1. TRBV5-7 is an ORF, with its function uncertain. Trimming cost V 4 bases and J 0 bases; bases outside gene matches: 9. This CDR3 has 17 residues. In DNA, the CDR3 is TGTGCCAGCAGCCGAATAGGGACAGTCGCGAACACCGGGGAGCTGTTTTTT. Translated, it gives CASSRIGTVANTGELFF.

CDR3: CASSPRDRVTGELFF. CDR3 DNA sequence: TGTGCCAGCAGTCCGCGGGACAGGGTCACCGGGGAGCTGTTTTTT. The rearrangement links TRBV27 to TRBJ2-2; 9 bases agree with TRBD1. This CDR3 region has 15 residues. Trimming at V came to 5 bases and at J to 4 bases, leaving 5 bases not matched to a gene. Germline V gene lookup returns CDR1 MNHEY and CDR2 SMNVEV (reference sequence).

This chain links TRBV6-5 with TRBJ2-2; TRBD1 matches 9 bases. The junction had 6 bases not matched to a gene; V was cut back by 6 bases and J by 4 bases. Germline assignment: CDR1 MNHEY and CDR2 SVGAGI. This CDR3 spans 15 amino acids. As DNA, the CDR3 is TGTGCCAGCAGCCGGGACAGGGATCTCACCGGGGAGCTGTTTTTT. It is translated as CASSRDRDLTGELFF.

The CDR3 is CASSNYRDYEQYF. The CDR3 DNA reads as TGTGCCAGCAGCAATTACAGGGACTACGAGCAGTACTTC. This sequence joins TRBV5-6 and TRBJ2-7, with D maybe TRBD1 (6 bases). The CDR3 runs 13 residues. Germline CDR1 reads SGHDT; CDR2 reads YYEEEE. The V and J ends lost 4 bases and 3 bases respectively, with 11 bases between them.

The chain employs TRBV2 and TRBJ1-5; D gene uncertain. CDR3 length: 15 amino acids. Germline V gene data show CDR1 as SNHLY and CDR2 as FYNNEI. V was pared by 5 bases and J by 0 bases, with 11 bases between. The CDR3, as DNA: TGTGCCAGCAGTAAGTTGGCAGCTAGCAATCAGCCCCAGCATTTT. It is translated as CASSKLAASNQPQHF. Drawing the rest from reference TRBV2 and TRBJ1-5, the complete variable domain is EPEVTQTPSHQVTQMGQEVILRCVPISNHLYFYWYRQILGQKVEFLVSFYNNEISEKSEIFDDQFSVERPDGSNFTLKIRSTKLEDSAMYFCASSKLAASNQPQHFGDGTRLSIL.

This clone has just a few counts. The chain has TRBV7-9 and TRBJ1-4, with D possibly matching TRBD1 (6 bases). V shed 4 bases and J shed 4 bases, with 13 bases lying between them. Germline values: CDR1 SEHNR, CDR2 FQNEAQ (reference sequence). This CDR3 is 15 amino acids long. The DNA of the CDR3 is TGTGCCAGCAGCTCCCTCGACAGGTTTAATGAAAAACTGTTTTTT. The encoded protein is CASSSLDRFNEKLFF.